This T cell receptor (beta chain) was obtained from a study of blood T cell repertoires in COVID-19 (dated by TCRdb to about 2020). About the full investigation: The collaborator samples originated in the United States, Italy and Spain and spanned the acute and convalescent phases of COVID-19. The material from the prospective study consisted of cDNA or gDNA derived from T cells, B-cell-depleted T cells, or PBMCs. The dataset comprised deeply sampled blood TCRbeta repertoires from subjects exposed to, actively infected with, or recovered from COVID-19. The repertoires were released in a freely available public database meant as a resource for research on the immune response to SARS-CoV-2. The samples were drawn from two sources: the first 160 participants of the ongoing ImmuneRACE study, and 1,000 to 1,500 subjects contributed by 6 global collaborators. The sample metadata nearly always contained a de-identified subject ID, COVID-19 status, age in years and sex. Where available, HLA class I and class II types were taken from metadata supplied by the sample provider and were not determined by assay-based typing.

Comment on this clone: What this receptor recognizes is not known. The sample holds no much larger clone one base away, and base qualities are not on file.

TCRbeta CDR3 regions were amplified from genomic DNA using the immunoSEQ Assay, a bias-controlled multiplex PCR. For the original study's pipeline: Nucleated cell counts per sample were estimated from amplification of reference gene primers within the assay. To quantify the absolute abundance of each unique TCRbeta CDR3 rearrangement, sequence reads were collapsed and filtered. For each sample, productive Simpson clonality was calculated as the square root of Simpson's diversity index across productive rearrangements. What TCRdb holds here is the immuneACCESS table cut down to in-frame rearrangements. Part of the clones is not present; checked against another copy, under half of the missing clones reflect an unresolved V gene, and the others are unexplained. V and J calls and clone size come straight from that table; D and trimming were deduced from the DNA. In all, the sample holds under 150,000 clones, and around 78% of those were seen once. Of the sample, approximately 11% is held by the ten largest clones.

Each collaborating institution followed its own protocols to collect whole blood in K2EDTA tubes. Collaborator samples were shipped for TCRbeta analysis as frozen whole blood, isolated PBMCs, or DNA extracted from either sample type. What the research found in general, with its limitations: How much clinical and demographic metadata was included differed by source and by participant, and the metadata was provided uncurated.

Material: peripheral blood. This TCR came from a human donor in a cohort sampled during active COVID-19.

In nucleotide form, the sequence is TGTGCCAGCGGTAGGGGGGACAGTGGACTGAATGAGCAGTTCTTC. The resulting protein is CASGRGDSGLNEQFF. The sequence links TRBV4-2 to TRBJ2-1; the D region possibly corresponds to TRBD1 (7 bases align). Per the germline V gene, LGHNA is the CDR1 and YNFKEQ is the CDR2. The junction carries 21 bases between V and J, which are trimmed by 8 bases and 7 bases respectively. The CDR3 numbers 15 residues from cysteine through phenylalanine. The DNA shown is the 45-base CDR3, in frame from base 1.